This T cell receptor beta chain was identified in a study of blood T cell repertoires in COVID-19. Study-wide context: The United States, Italy and Spain were the sources of the acute and convalescent COVID-19 samples.

The V and J ends lost 10 bases and 2 bases respectively, with 26 bases between them. This CDR3 is built from 17 residues. Germline V CDR1 and CDR2: LNHDA, SQIVND (reference sequence). Methods used by the authors: By means of reference gene primer amplification, nucleated cell counts were estimated. This table comes from immunoSEQ multiplex PCR, and its TCRdb copy is limited to in-frame clones, with some not included. That table is the source of V, J and clone size, and D and trimming were worked out from the DNA. The sample shows 77,000 or so clones, 75% to 85% of them seen only once. The rearrangement joins TRBV19 to TRBJ1-1; a possible D gene is TRBD1 (6 bases). Input material: peripheral blood. This clonotype originated in an older woman with acute or convalescent COVID-19. CDR3 residues: CANRMGGAQILNTEAFF. The CDR3 region has the DNA TGTGCCAACCGGATGGGGGGGGCTCAAATACTAAACACTGAAGCTTTCTTT.